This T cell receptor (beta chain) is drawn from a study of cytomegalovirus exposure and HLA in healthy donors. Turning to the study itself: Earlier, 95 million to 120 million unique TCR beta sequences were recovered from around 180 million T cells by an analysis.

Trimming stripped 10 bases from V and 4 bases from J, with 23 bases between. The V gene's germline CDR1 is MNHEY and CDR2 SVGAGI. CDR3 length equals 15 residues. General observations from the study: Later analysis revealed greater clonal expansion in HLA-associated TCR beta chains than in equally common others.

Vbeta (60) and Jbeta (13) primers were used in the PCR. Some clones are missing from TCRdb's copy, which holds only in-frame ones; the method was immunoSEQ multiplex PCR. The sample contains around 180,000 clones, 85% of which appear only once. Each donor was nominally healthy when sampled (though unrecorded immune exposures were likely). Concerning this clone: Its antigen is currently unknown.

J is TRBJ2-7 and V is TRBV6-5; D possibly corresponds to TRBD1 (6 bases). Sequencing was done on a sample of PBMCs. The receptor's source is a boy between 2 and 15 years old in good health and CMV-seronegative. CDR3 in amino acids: CATQLGTWGQYEQYF. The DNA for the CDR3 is TGTGCCACCCAGTTAGGGACCTGGGGACAATACGAGCAGTACTTC.